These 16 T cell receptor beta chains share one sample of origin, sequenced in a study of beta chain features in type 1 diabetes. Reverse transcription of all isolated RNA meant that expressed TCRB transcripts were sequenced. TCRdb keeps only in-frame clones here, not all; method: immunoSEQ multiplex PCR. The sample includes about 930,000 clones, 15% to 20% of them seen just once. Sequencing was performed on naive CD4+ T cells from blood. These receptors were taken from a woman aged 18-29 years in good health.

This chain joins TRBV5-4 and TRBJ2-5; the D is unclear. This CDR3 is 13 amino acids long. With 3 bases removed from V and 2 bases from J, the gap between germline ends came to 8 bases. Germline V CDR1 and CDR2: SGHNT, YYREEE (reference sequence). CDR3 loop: CASSSQLQETQYF. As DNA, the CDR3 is TGTGCCAGCAGCTCACAACTTCAAGAGACCCAGTACTTC.

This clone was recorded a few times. The CDR3 bases are TGTGCCAGCAACGGACAACAACAAGAGACCCAGTACTTC. Amino acids: CASNGQQQETQYF. The V call is TRBV7-9, the J call TRBJ2-5; D perhaps matches TRBD1 (5 bases). The CDR3 loop spans 13 amino acids. V lost 7 bases and J lost 2, with 11 bases in between. Germline lookup yields CDR1 SEHNR and CDR2 FQNEAQ (reference sequence).

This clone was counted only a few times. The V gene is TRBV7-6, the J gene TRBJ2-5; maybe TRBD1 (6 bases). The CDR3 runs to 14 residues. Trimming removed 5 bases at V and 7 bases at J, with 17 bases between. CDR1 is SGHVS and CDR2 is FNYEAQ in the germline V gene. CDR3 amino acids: CASSTGQGRSTQYF. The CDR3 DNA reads TGTGCCAGCAGCACGGGACAAGGTCGTTCGACCCAGTACTTC.

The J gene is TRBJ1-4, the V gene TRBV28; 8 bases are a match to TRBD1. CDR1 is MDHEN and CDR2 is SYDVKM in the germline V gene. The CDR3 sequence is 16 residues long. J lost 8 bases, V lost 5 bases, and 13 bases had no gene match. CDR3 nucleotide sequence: TGTGCCAGCAGTACCGAAGGGGACAGGCAAAGGGAAAAACTGTTTTTT. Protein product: CASSTEGDRQREKLFF.

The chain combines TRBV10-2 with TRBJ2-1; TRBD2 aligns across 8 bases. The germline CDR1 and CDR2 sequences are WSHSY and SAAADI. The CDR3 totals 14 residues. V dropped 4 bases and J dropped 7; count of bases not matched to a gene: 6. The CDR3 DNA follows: TGCGCCAGCAGTGTTCCGGGAGGGCCTAATGAGCAGTTCTTC. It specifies CASSVPGGPNEQFF.

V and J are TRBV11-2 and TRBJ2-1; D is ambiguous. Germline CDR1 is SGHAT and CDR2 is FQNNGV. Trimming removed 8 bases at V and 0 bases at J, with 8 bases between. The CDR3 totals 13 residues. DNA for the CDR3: TGTGCCAGCCAGAGTCGCTCCTACAATGAGCAGTTCTTC. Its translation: CASQSRSYNEQFF. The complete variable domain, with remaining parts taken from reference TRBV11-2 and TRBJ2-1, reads EAGVAQSPRYKIIEKRQSVAFWCNPISGHATLYWYQQILGQGPKLLIQFQNNGVVDDSQLPKDRFSAERLKGVDSTLKIQPAKLEDSAVYLCASQSRSYNEQFFGPGTRLTVL.

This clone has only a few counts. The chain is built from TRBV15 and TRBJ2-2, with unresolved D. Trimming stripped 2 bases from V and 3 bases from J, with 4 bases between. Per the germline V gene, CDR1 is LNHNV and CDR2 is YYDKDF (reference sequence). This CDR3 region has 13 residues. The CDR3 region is CATSRQYTGELFF. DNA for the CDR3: TGTGCCACCAGCAGACAATACACCGGGGAGCTGTTTTTT. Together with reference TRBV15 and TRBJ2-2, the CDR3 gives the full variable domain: DAMVIQNPRYQVTQFGKPVTLSCSQTLNHNVMYWYQQKSSQAPKLLFHYYDKDFNNEADTPDNFQSRRPNTSFCFLDIRSPGLGDTAMYLCATSRQYTGELFFGEGSRLTVL.

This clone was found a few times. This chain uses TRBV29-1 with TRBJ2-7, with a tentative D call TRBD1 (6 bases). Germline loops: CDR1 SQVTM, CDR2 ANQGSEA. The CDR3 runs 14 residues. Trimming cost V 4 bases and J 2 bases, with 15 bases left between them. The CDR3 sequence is CSVGTRGSTYEQYF. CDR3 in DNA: TGCAGCGTTGGGACCAGGGGCTCGACCTACGAGCAGTACTTC.

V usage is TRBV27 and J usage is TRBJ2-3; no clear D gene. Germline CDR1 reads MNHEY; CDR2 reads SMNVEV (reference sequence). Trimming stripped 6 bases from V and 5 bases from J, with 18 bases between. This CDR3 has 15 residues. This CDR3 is CASSPAAATGDTQYF. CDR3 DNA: TGTGCCAGCAGCCCAGCAGCCGCTACGGGAGATACGCAGTATTTT.

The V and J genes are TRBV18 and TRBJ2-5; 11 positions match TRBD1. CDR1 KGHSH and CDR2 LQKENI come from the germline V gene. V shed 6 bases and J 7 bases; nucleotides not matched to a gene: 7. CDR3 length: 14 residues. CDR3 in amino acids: CASSPGQGGATQYF. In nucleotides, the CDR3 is TGTGCCAGCTCGCCGGGACAGGGGGGAGCGACCCAGTACTTC.

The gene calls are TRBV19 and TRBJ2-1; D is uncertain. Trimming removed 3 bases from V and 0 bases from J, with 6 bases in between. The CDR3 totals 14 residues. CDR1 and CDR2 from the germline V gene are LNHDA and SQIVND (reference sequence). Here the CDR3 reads CASSMGGSYNEQFF. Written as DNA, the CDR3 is TGTGCCAGTAGTATGGGCGGCTCCTACAATGAGCAGTTCTTC.

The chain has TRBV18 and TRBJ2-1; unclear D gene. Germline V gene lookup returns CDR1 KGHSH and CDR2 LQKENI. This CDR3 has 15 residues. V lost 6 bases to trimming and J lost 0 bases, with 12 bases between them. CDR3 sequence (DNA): TGTGCCAGCTCCGCACCCCCGAGCTCCTACAATGAGCAGTTCTTC. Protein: CASSAPPSSYNEQFF.

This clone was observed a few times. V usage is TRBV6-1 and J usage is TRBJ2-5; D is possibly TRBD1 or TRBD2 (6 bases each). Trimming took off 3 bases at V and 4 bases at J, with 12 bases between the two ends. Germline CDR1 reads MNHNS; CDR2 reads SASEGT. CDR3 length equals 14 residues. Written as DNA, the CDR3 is TGTGCCAGCAGTGAGGGGGGCGCGGGAGAGACCCAGTACTTC. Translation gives CASSEGGAGETQYF.

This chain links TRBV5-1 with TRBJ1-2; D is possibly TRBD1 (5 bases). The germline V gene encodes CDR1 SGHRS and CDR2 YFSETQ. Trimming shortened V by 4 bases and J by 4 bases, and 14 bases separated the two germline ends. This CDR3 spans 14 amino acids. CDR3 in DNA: TGCGCCAGCAGCCCCCAGGGATATAGCTATGGCTACACCTTC. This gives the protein CASSPQGYSYGYTF.

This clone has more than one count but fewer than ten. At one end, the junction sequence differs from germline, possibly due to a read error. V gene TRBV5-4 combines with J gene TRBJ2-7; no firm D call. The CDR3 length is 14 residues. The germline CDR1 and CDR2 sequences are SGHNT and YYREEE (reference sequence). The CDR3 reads CASSQGLPSHEQYF. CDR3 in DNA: TGCGCCAGCAGCCAAGGTCTCCCCTCTCACGAGCAGTACTTC.

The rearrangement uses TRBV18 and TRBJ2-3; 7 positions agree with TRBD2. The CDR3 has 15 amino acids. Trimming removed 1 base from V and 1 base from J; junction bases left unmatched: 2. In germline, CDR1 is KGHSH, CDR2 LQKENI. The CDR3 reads CASSPREGRTDTQYF. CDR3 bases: TGTGCCAGCTCACCACGGGAGGGCCGCACAGATACGCAGTATTTT.